This T cell receptor (beta chain) was obtained from a study of molecular identifiers for immune sequencing clone quantification. Findings and caveats of the study: Over 99% of CMV-specific effector molecules, but under 1% of naive ones, were in clones above 20 copies. Researchers reportedly could pick up spiked Jurkat TCR RNA from one cell mixed into roughly 1 million naive cells.

TCRdb reprocessed the PCR reads with MiXCR, giving one entry per CDR3 protein. Among about 53,000 distinct CDR3 sequences listed, approximately 40% were seen once. The CDR3 runs 15 residues. Germline values: CDR1 SGHTA, CDR2 FQGTGA. As to this clonotype: Antigen specificity is unknown. A junction boundary mismatches the germline segment, possibly from a read error.

Between about 19,000 and 1,100,000 sorted cells, with 10%, 30% or 50% RNA, yielded naive CD8 libraries. Sorting defined naive CD8 T cells as CD8+CD4-CCR7+CD45RA+. The chain has TRBV7-3 and TRBJ1-1; 7 nucleotides line up with TRBD1. Sequenced sample: naive CD8+ T cells from blood, with Jurkat cell RNA spiked in. Subset described: FACS-sorted CD8+CD4-CCR7+CD45RA+ naive T cells. The TCR was taken from a human donor in good health. Some libraries in this study had Jurkat cell RNA spiked in. CDR3 in amino acids: CASSQMTGMNTGAFF. The CDR3 DNA reads as TGTGCCAGCAGCCAGATGACAGGGATGAACACTGGAGCTTTCTTT.